This TCR beta chain was recovered during a study of shared clonotypes between healthy human individuals. Recent acute infections and vaccinations were absent in the healthy HIV-negative adult donors. Extraction of genomic DNA in unsorted samples used roughly 93 million PBMCs. General study results and limits: Clonotype sharing among donors was thought likely to change with sequencing depth.

The method was immunoSEQ multiplex PCR; TCRdb's version includes in-frame clones alone and lacks a portion of them. The sample includes about 460,000 clones, approximately 77% of them seen just once. On this clone itself: Its matching antigen is unknown.

The receptor was derived from a woman in her 40s in good health. Some clones in this sample may be carry-over from other donors' samples. Sequencing was done on a sample of PBMCs.

CDR3 in amino acids: CASRLAGAPGELFF. The CDR3 nucleotides read TGTGCCAGTAGACTAGCGGGGGCCCCCGGGGAGCTGTTTTTT. The rearrangement joins TRBV19 to TRBJ2-2, with 11 bases fitting TRBD2. Looked up from germline, CDR1 is LNHDA and CDR2 is SQIVND (reference sequence). The trim removed 6 bases at V and 6 bases at J, leaving 3 bases unmatched. This CDR3 is built from 14 residues.